The T cell receptor beta chain described here comes from a study of cytomegalovirus exposure and HLA in healthy donors. The study ran its PCR with 60 Vbeta and 13 Jbeta primers. Sequenced by immunoSEQ multiplex PCR; TCRdb stores in-frame clones only, minus some. The sample carries about 110,000 clones, roughly 87% recorded once. Regarding this clone: Its matching antigen is unknown.

Study results and caveats: An analysis was carried out later, and it reportedly showed fewer N-insertions in an Asian-associated ancestry cluster than the roughly 670-donor mean.

The germline V gene has CDR1 SGHKS and CDR2 YYEKEE (reference sequence). V was shortened by 2 bases and J by 1 base, with 12 bases between the two germline ends. The CDR3 loop spans 15 amino acids. The V call is TRBV5-5, the J call TRBJ2-5; maybe TRBD1 (5 bases). The TCR was taken from a man under 40 in good health and CMV-seropositive. The sequencing sample was made of PBMCs. The CDR3 nucleotides read TGTGCCAGCAGCTTCGAGCAGGGTATCCAAGAGACCCAGTACTTC. Its translation: CASSFEQGIQETQYF. The complete variable domain, with remaining parts taken from reference TRBV5-5 and TRBJ2-5, reads DAGVTQSPTHLIKTRGQQVTLRCSPISGHKSVSWYQQVLGQGPQFIFQYYEKEERGRGNFPDRFSARQFPNYSSELNVNALLLGDSALYLCASSFEQGIQETQYFGPGTRLLVL.